This T cell receptor (beta chain) was captured by sequencing in a study of blood T cells in healthy people across ages (dated by TCRdb to about 2015). Describing the broader study: Template switching captured roughly one uniquely barcoded TCR beta cDNA molecule per two T cells in model experiments. Donors were grouped into four age groups: young (average approximately 16 years), middle-aged (about 40), aged (about 59) and long-lived (around 82). The study analyzed two additional independent replicas of 1 million unique cDNA reads from the same blood draw for two donors, one aged 18 to 29 and one aged 80 or older. To track age-related changes in TCR beta repertoire diversity, the study relied on deep sequencing normalized with unique cDNA molecular identifiers. To avoid experimental bias, donors of different ages were spread randomly across the sequencing lanes. General conclusions and limits of the study: Observed TCR beta diversity per million T cells fell roughly linearly with age, and a significant reduction was already apparent by age about 43. There was a strong correlation between observed TCR beta diversity and the percentage of naive T cells measured by flow cytometry. Since profiling was done on bulk unsorted PBMCs, naive and antigen-experienced compartments could not be conclusively compared. Total diversity estimates from one million sequenced T cells were considered lower bounds and underestimates. Because donor CMV infection status was unknown, age-related changes in expanded clonotypes were potentially confounded. Compared with the aged group, the long-lived group had more naive CD4+ T cells, fewer expanded clones and increased TCR diversity, a pattern suggesting age selection.

The library was obtained by 5' RACE. This sample was sequenced with an Illumina HiSeq 2500. The second PCR ran for about 6 to 12 cycles and used a J-beta primer mix along with a sample-barcoded 5' primer. Each TCR beta cDNA molecule received a unique molecular identifier from a template-switch 5' adaptor carrying 12 random nucleotides. Each sample yielded at least 2.5 million CDR3-containing paired-end reads. All of the RNA was converted into first-strand cDNA using the Mint cDNA synthesis kit, with a TRBC-specific oligonucleotide serving as the primer. Following uracil-DNA glycosylase treatment, a first 18-cycle PCR with universal primers M1SS and BC2_uni_R was performed on all cDNA. The source study handled its data this way. For normalization, 1 million high-quality reads were randomly selected from each sample, with every read carrying a distinct molecular identifier. Instead of being binned into consensus sequences, reads that shared molecular identifiers were thrown out. MiTCR, set to a Q25 quality threshold and the strictest error-elimination algorithm, was used for CDR3 identification, clonotype clustering and error correction. A nonparametric unseen species model using Euler transformation provided a lower-bound estimate of total TCR beta diversity. TCRdb trimmed the raw reads at Q25, called clones with MiXCR and kept productive beta chains. Merged by CDR3 protein, the rows form single entries marked with the most common genes and DNA. These V and J calls rely on TCRdb rather than the paper's analysis. This sample gives fewer than 700,000 distinct CDR3 sequences in total; approximately 40% of them show up just once. About 32% of the sample comes from the top ten.

Systemically healthy Caucasian individuals from Russia, some 40 in total and aged roughly 6 to 100 years, were included as donors. Each donor gave ten milliliters of peripheral blood, drawn into EDTA-treated Vacutainer tubes. PBMCs were isolated by Ficoll-Paque density-gradient centrifugation, with at least 7 million obtained per sample. Total RNA was extracted from PBMCs with Trizol reagent, with at least 5 micrograms obtained per sample. The percentages of naive CD45RAhigh/CD27high T cells were determined by flow cytometry on a PBMC aliquot from every donor. After removal of 0 bases from V and 4 bases from J, the junction retains 4 bases not matched to a gene. Spanning cysteine to phenylalanine, the CDR3 consists of 15 amino acids. Just CDR3 DNA is preserved here, 45 bases in frame from base 1. CDR1 MNHEY and CDR2 SVGEGT are derived from the germline V gene. In the case of this clonotype: What antigen it recognizes has not been identified. Base-call qualities are not available, and no considerably larger clone is one nucleotide away.

Sequences were obtained from blood. The chain joins TRBV6-2 or TRBV6-3 to TRBJ2-7, with TRBD1 matching 9 junction bases. This clonotype was obtained from a man older than 75 in good health. CDR3 region: CASSYSPTGGYEQYF. In nucleotide form, the sequence is TGTGCCAGCAGTTACTCCCCGACAGGGGGGTACGAGCAGTACTTC.